These T cell receptor beta chains were read from a single sample in a study of response to subunit inactivated influenza vaccine. TCRdb used MiXCR to reprocess the RT-PCR reads, holding one entry per CDR3 protein. Of 250,000 to 350,000 distinct CDR3 sequences listed, approximately 20% were seen once; the top ten hold approximately 10%. Specimen: PBMCs from blood, collected roughly 20 months after vaccination. All receptors derive from a man aged 50 to 75 who received an inactivated influenza vaccine. CDR3s include the opening cysteine and the closing phenylalanine or tryptophan. D genes are given only for firm matches. Only part of the rows carry a size: once, few, many, or a class if the clone is expanded.

j_gene,abundance,v_gene,d_gene,CDR3nt,CDR3aa
TRBJ2-7,-,TRBV12-3/TRBV12-4,TRBD2,TGTGCCAGCAGTCAAGCGGGAGGAAACTACGAGCAGTACTTC,CASSQAGGNYEQYF
TRBJ1-2,few,TRBV20-1,TRBD1,TGCAGTGCTAGGGACACAGGGGTCAAAGATGGCTACACCTTC,CSARDTGVKDGYTF
TRBJ1-3,few,TRBV7-2,-,TGTGCCAGCAGCTTAGTGGGGGGTTCCTCTGGAAACACCATATATTTT,CASSLVGGSSGNTIYF
TRBJ2-3,few,TRBV29-1,-,TGCAGCGTTGTTGGGCCAACAACCACAGATACGCAGTATTTT,CSVVGPTTTDTQYF
TRBJ2-1,-,TRBV20-1,TRBD2,TGCAGTGCTAGATCATCACCGGGAGGCTACAATGAGCAGTTCTTC,CSARSSPGGYNEQFF
TRBJ2-3,few,TRBV7-9,-,TGTGCCAGCACCGATCACCCGGGCCAGGTCACAGATACGCAGTATTTT,CASTDHPGQVTDTQYF
TRBJ2-1,-,TRBV3-1,TRBD2,TGTGCCAGCAGCCAATTGGGGACTAGCGGAAAGAGCTCCTACAATGAGCAGTTCTTC,CASSQLGTSGKSSYNEQFF
TRBJ2-3,-,TRBV14,TRBD2,TGTGCCAGCTCCCCTAGCGGTTATACGCAGTATTTT,CASSPSGYTQYF
TRBJ2-1,-,TRBV9,-,TGTGCCAGCAGCGTAGTAGGCGGGGTACAATACAATGAGCAGTTCTTC,CASSVVGGVQYNEQFF
TRBJ1-1,few,TRBV29-1,-,TGCAGCGTTGAGAAACAGATGAACACTGAAGCTTTCTTT,CSVEKQMNTEAFF
TRBJ1-1,few,TRBV29-1,TRBD1,TGCAGCGGGCGACCGGGACAGGGGGCCACTGAAGCTTTCTTT,CSGRPGQGATEAFF
TRBJ1-6,-,TRBV30,TRBD1,TGTGCCTGGAGTCGAGAGGGGGCCAGCTATAATTCACCCCTCCACTTT,CAWSREGASYNSPLHF
TRBJ1-5,-,TRBV4-1,-,TGCGCCAGCAGCCAAGGGCCCCTTGGCAATCAGCCCCAGCATTTT,CASSQGPLGNQPQHF
TRBJ1-1,few,TRBV7-9,TRBD1,TGTGCCAGCAGCAGTGACAGGGGGGCTTTCTTT,CASSSDRGAFF
TRBJ2-7,few,TRBV29-1,TRBD2,TGCAGCGTCTCGGGGGGAGGCAGCTCCTACGAGCAGTACTTC,CSVSGGGSSYEQYF
TRBJ2-4,few,TRBV3-1,-,TGTGCCAGCAGCCAAGCGGGAGTGGAAAACATTCAGTACTTC,CASSQAGVENIQYF
TRBJ2-5,-,TRBV5-1,-,TGTGCCAGCAGCCTCGGGAGCGGCCAAGAGACCCAGTACTTC,CASSLGSGQETQYF
TRBJ2-3,few,TRBV10-3,TRBD2,TGTGCCATCAGTGAGTCTAGCGGACTAGCGGGAAACTCAGATACGCAGTATTTT,CAISESSGLAGNSDTQYF
TRBJ2-4,few,TRBV12-3/TRBV12-4,-,TGTGCCAGCATAGGGGACCCTAAAAACATTCAGTACTTC,CASIGDPKNIQYF
TRBJ1-6,-,TRBV6-2/TRBV6-3,-,TGTGCCAGCAGCGAACCACGGGAACCCCTCCACTTT,CASSEPREPLHF
TRBJ1-5,few,TRBV7-8,TRBD1,TGTGCCAGCAGCTCGGACAGGGCGGCGGAGCCCCAGCATTTT,CASSSDRAAEPQHF
TRBJ2-2,-,TRBV19,TRBD2,TGTGCCAGTAGTATTCTCCGGACTAGCGGGGCCCTCAGGGGGAAGCTGTTTTTT,CASSILRTSGALRGKLFF
TRBJ2-2,few,TRBV29-1,-,TGCAGCGCGGAGGGACAGACCGTCGGGGAGCTGTTTTTT,CSAEGQTVGELFF
TRBJ2-7,few,TRBV5-1,-,TGCGCCAGCAGCTTGGCCCCTGGTCAGGGGTACGAGCAGTACTTC,CASSLAPGQGYEQYF
TRBJ2-3,-,TRBV3-1,TRBD2,TGTGCCAGCAGCCTCCTCTTTACCGGGACTAGCGGGAGAACGACAGATACGCAGTATTTT,CASSLLFTGTSGRTTDTQYF
TRBJ2-7,-,TRBV10-2,-,TGCGCCAGCAGTGAGGGGGTTTCCTACGAGCAGTACTTC,CASSEGVSYEQYF
TRBJ1-4,many,TRBV5-1,TRBD1,TGCGCCAGCAGCGGAACAGGGGAGTGGAGTGAAAAACTGTTTTTT,CASSGTGEWSEKLFF
TRBJ2-2,-,TRBV4-3,TRBD2,TGCGCCAGCAGCCGCCTGGGGGGGATCGGGACGATGTTTTTT,CASSRLGGIGTMFF
TRBJ1-5,few,TRBV18,-,TGTGCCAGCTCACAAAAAAGGGACAATCAGCCCCAGCATTTT,CASSQKRDNQPQHF
TRBJ2-2,-,TRBV7-2,TRBD2,TGTGCCAGCAGCCCGCGGGGGGGAACCGGGGAGCTGTTTTTT,CASSPRGGTGELFF
TRBJ1-2,few,TRBV5-1,-,TGCGCCAGCAGCTTGCGCAGAAACTATGGCTACACCTTC,CASSLRRNYGYTF